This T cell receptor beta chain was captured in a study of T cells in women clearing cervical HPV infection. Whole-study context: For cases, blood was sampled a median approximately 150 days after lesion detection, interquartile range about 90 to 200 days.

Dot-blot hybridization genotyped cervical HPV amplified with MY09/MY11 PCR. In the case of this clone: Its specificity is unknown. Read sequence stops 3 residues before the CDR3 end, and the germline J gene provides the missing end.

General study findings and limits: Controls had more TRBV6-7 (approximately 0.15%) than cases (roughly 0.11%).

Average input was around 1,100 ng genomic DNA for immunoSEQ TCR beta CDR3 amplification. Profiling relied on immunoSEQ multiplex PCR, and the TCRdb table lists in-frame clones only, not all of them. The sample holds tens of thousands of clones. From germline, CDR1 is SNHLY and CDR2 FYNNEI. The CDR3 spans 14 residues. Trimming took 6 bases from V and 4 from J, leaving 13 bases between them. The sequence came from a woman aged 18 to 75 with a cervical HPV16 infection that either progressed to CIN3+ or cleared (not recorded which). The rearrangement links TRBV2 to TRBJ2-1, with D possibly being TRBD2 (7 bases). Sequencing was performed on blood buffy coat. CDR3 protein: CASRGAGAYNEQFF. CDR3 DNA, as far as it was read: TGTGCCAGCAGGGGGGCGGGGGCGTACAATGAG.